The source of this T cell receptor beta chain is a study of T cell repertoires in cytomegalovirus infection. On the study more broadly: In the study, CMV epitopes included recently identified HLA-C-restricted and well-studied HLA-B-restricted ones. Public TCR beta signature analysis indicated the presence of both CMV infection and matching HLA type.

General observations from the study: Of the TCR beta families, the public ones yielded a cumulative frequency that identified carriers of CMV plus the relevant HLA.

This clonotype was seen once. Its antigen is as yet unknown. MiXCR was run by TCRdb on the reads, yielding one entry per CDR3 protein. Of around 360,000 distinct CDR3 sequences in the sample, 34% were seen once. V shed 0 bases, J shed 6 bases, and the junction held 10 bases outside the gene matches. The CDR3 sequence is 15 residues long. CDR1 is GTSNPN, CDR2 SVGIG, per germline (reference sequence). The V gene is TRBV30, the J gene TRBJ2-7; 8 bases are a match to TRBD1. This receptor was taken from a human donor in good health (CMV status not recorded). Some clones in this sample may be carry-over from other donors' samples. This sample comprised cultured PBMCs, obtained from culture after CMV antigen stimulation. The CDR3 DNA is TGTGCCTGGAGTGTACGGGGGACAGGAATAACCGAGCAGTACTTC. Translation: CAWSVRGTGITEQYF.